There are a few counts of the clone carrying this T cell receptor (beta chain). This record comes from a study of blood T cell repertoires in COVID-19. Study-wide context: Samples taken during acute and convalescent COVID-19 were collected in the United States, Italy and Spain.

How the authors handled the data: Using reference gene primer amplification, nucleated cell counts were estimated. The method was immunoSEQ multiplex PCR; TCRdb's version includes in-frame clones alone and lacks a portion of them. V and J calls and clone size are given by that table; D and trimming were obtained from the DNA. The profile shows 250,000 to 300,000 clones, about 88% of them singletons. The CDR3 is 17 amino acids. V lost 4 bases, J lost 5 bases, and 12 bases stayed unmatched. CDR1 is SEHNR, CDR2 FQNEAQ, per germline (reference sequence). The TCR sequence derives from a man between 18 and 35 years old with active or convalescent COVID-19. This chain joins TRBV7-9 and TRBJ1-5; 9 bases are shared with TRBD1. Material: peripheral blood. The CDR3 nucleotides are TGTGCCAGCAGCTCACTACCCGGGACAGGGTCGGATCAGCCCCAGCATTTT. It translates to CASSSLPGTGSDQPQHF. The full variable domain, with the rest looked up from reference TRBV7-9 and TRBJ1-5, is DTGVSQNPRHKITKRGQNVTFRCDPISEHNRLYWYRQTLGQGPEFLTYFQNEAQLEKSRLLSDRFSAERPKGSFSTLEIQRTEQGDSAMYLCASSSLPGTGSDQPQHFGDGTRLSIL.